The clone carrying this T cell receptor beta chain was recorded at least ten times. Its specificity is not known. This sample stems from a study of regulatory T cells in long-lasting Graves disease. General study findings and limits: TCR diversity in persistent Graves' patients was below that of newly diagnosed ones.

Germline V lookup: CDR1 SNHLY, CDR2 FYNNEI. V lost 2 bases, J lost 2 bases, and 8 bases stayed unmatched. This CDR3 has 16 amino acids. Time point: newly diagnosed GD, antithyroid drugs for less than 3 months. PBMCs were the source of the RNA used for TCR sequencing. Library construction for TCR beta used iRepertoire HTBI primers and Arm-PCR of CDR3 regions. One entry per CDR3 protein, called by TCRdb with MiXCR from the multiplex PCR reads. In the table there are 520,000 or so distinct CDR3 sequences, about 11% of which are singletons. This sample was also put to use in a study of T cells in Graves' hyperthyroidism and ophthalmopathy.

The chain combines TRBV2 with TRBJ2-7; TRBD1 matches at 8 bases. Sequenced here: peripheral blood mononuclear cells (PBMCs), sampled at new diagnosis, from a patient treated with antithyroid drugs. The source is a woman between 25 and 40 years old with Graves disease. The CDR3 coding sequence is TGTGCCAGCAGTGAAAGGTTGTTGACAGGGGCCTACGAGCAGTACTTC. This translates into CASSERLLTGAYEQYF. Variable domain in full (rest from reference TRBV2 and TRBJ2-7): EPEVTQTPSHQVTQMGQEVILRCVPISNHLYFYWYRQILGQKVEFLVSFYNNEISEKSEIFDDQFSVERPDGSNFTLKIRSTKLEDSAMYFCASSERLLTGAYEQYFGPGTRLTVT.